These 31 T cell receptor beta chains came from one sample sequenced in a study of early T cells in non-severe SARS-CoV-2 infection. TCRdb recomputed calls from the 5' RACE reads with MiXCR, one row per CDR3 protein. The data show tens of thousands of distinct CDR3 sequences, less than 8.5% seen once. The sequenced sample was whole blood. The source is an adult who was a healthcare worker with PCR-confirmed SARS-CoV-2 infection or an uninfected control (not recorded which).

This clonotype turned up a few times. The chain joins TRBV20-1 to TRBJ1-2; D possibly corresponds to TRBD1 (6 bases). The CDR3 runs 14 residues. CDR1 DFQATT and CDR2 SNEGSKA come from the germline V gene (reference sequence). Trimming removed 5 bases from V and 2 bases from J, with 15 bases in between. Here the CDR3 DNA reads TGCAGTGCTCAATCCTCTAGGGGGAACTATGGCTACACCTTC. It is translated as CSAQSSRGNYGYTF.

A few counts support this clonotype. This chain uses TRBV29-1 with TRBJ1-2; D unclear. With 7 bases removed from V and 6 bases from J, the gap between germline ends came to 15 bases. Looked up from germline, CDR1 is SQVTM and CDR2 is ANQGSEA. The CDR3 is made up of 12 amino acids. Written as DNA, the CDR3 is TGCAGCGCCCAAAGTCTGCGTAATGGCTACACCTTC. Protein: CSAQSLRNGYTF.

This rearrangement joins TRBV6-4 to TRBJ2-3, with D hard to call. The CDR3 runs to 17 residues. The germline V and J ends were trimmed by 2 bases and 3 bases, with 18 bases remaining between them. CDR1 and CDR2 (germline): MRHNA, SNTAGT. CDR3 nucleotides: TGTGCCAGCAGTGACCCGACGGGCCCCCGGGTAACAGATACGCAGTATTTT. This gives the protein CASSDPTGPRVTDTQYF.

This chain connects TRBV7-9 to TRBJ2-7; 7 nucleotides agree with TRBD1. V gave up 3 bases and J gave up 5 bases; unmatched junction bases: 7. CDR3 length equals 14 residues. CDR1 is SEHNR and CDR2 is FQNEAQ in the germline V gene (reference sequence). In DNA, the CDR3 is TGTGCCAGCAGCTTCGGACAGGTCGTAGACGAGCAGTACTTC. Translated, it gives CASSFGQVVDEQYF.

This clonotype was detected a few times. This rearrangement joins TRBV12-3 or TRBV12-4 to TRBJ1-5; D not resolved. This CDR3 region has 16 residues. V was trimmed by 4 bases and J by 6 bases, leaving 19 bases between them. The CDR3 DNA follows: TGTGCCAGCAGTTCCTTGATGGGCACCCGGGTTCAGCCCCAGCATTTT. Translation: CASSSLMGTRVQPQHF.

There are many counts of this clonotype. The chain couples TRBV6-1 to TRBJ2-1; 15 bases are shared with TRBD2. The CDR3 is 15 amino acids. Germline CDR1 MNHNS, CDR2 SASEGT. J was trimmed by 6 bases and V by 4 bases; bases with no gene match: 1. Written as DNA, the CDR3 is TGTGCCAGCAGTGGGACTAGCGGGGGGGCCAATGAGCAGTTCTTC. It is translated as CASSGTSGGANEQFF.

This clonotype has only a few counts. The chain is built from TRBV6-1 and TRBJ2-1, with 7 bases identical to TRBD1. V trimming: 2 bases; J trimming: 7 bases; junction bases outside the gene matches: 5. The CDR3 length is 14 residues. Looked up from germline, CDR1 is MNHNS and CDR2 is SASEGT. This CDR3 reads CASSEQGVGNEQFF. For the CDR3, the DNA is TGTGCCAGCAGTGAACAGGGGGTTGGAAATGAGCAGTTCTTC.

This clonotype was observed a few times. The V call is TRBV5-1, the J call TRBJ2-2; no clear D. This CDR3 has 13 residues. Trimming removed 5 bases from V and 4 bases from J, with 9 bases in between. Looked up from germline, CDR1 is SGHRS and CDR2 is YFSETQ. The CDR3, as DNA: TGCGCCAGCAGAGAATTGATCACCGGGGAGCTGTTTTTT. This translates into CASRELITGELFF.

This clonotype appeared many times. The chain couples TRBV7-9 to TRBJ2-2; D call uncertain. Trimming took off 7 bases at V and 5 bases at J, with 17 bases between the two ends. Germline V gene sequence: CDR1 SEHNR, CDR2 FQNEAQ (reference sequence). There are 15 residues in the CDR3. The CDR3 sequence: CASIRTGATTGELFF. Written as DNA, the CDR3 is TGTGCCAGCATCAGAACCGGCGCTACGACCGGGGAGCTGTTTTTT. Complete variable domain (other parts from reference TRBV7-9 and TRBJ2-2): DTGVSQNPRHKITKRGQNVTFRCDPISEHNRLYWYRQTLGQGPEFLTYFQNEAQLEKSRLLSDRFSAERPKGSFSTLEIQRTEQGDSAMYLCASIRTGATTGELFFGEGSRLTVL.

The sample holds a few counts of this clonotype. V and J are TRBV29-1 and TRBJ2-5; D may be TRBD1 (6 bases). V lost 2 bases and J 4 bases, leaving 11 bases between the germline ends. Germline CDR1 reads SQVTM; CDR2 reads ANQGSEA. The CDR3 sequence is 13 residues long. In nucleotides, the CDR3 is TGCAGCGTTGAAAGTACAGGGCGAGAGACCCAGTACTTC. Amino acid sequence: CSVESTGRETQYF. The entire variable domain, with the rest obtained from reference TRBV29-1 and TRBJ2-5, is as follows: SAVISQKPSRDICQRGTSLTIQCQVDSQVTMMFWYRQQPGQSLTLIATANQGSEATYESGFVIDKFPISRPNLTFSTLTVSNMSPEDSSIYLCSVESTGRETQYFGPGTRLLVL.

There are a few counts of this clonotype. This chain connects TRBV27 to TRBJ2-3; TRBD2 agrees at 7 bases. V shed 6 bases, J shed 4 bases, and the junction held 10 bases outside the gene matches. The CDR3 has 15 amino acids. Looked up from germline, CDR1 is MNHEY and CDR2 is SMNVEV (reference sequence). DNA of the CDR3: TGTGCCAGCAGCCCTACTATAGCGGGCGCAGATACGCAGTATTTT. Translation gives CASSPTIAGADTQYF.

Many counts were recorded for this clonotype. The genes are TRBV20-1 and TRBJ2-3, with unresolved D. The germline V gene encodes CDR1 DFQATT and CDR2 SNEGSKA (reference sequence). The CDR3 covers 15 residues. The ends were cut back, 3 bases at V and 4 bases at J, with 17 bases in the middle. The CDR3 DNA is TGCAGTGCTAGTGCGCGGAGCTCCGGTGCAGATACGCAGTATTTT. It yields the protein CSASARSSGADTQYF.

CDR3 DNA: TGTGCCAGCAGCTCTAGCGGAGAAAACATTCAGTACTTC. It translates to CASSSSGENIQYF. The rearrangement uses TRBV7-9 and TRBJ2-4; 7 bases fit TRBD2. Germline CDR1 is SEHNR and CDR2 is FQNEAQ (reference sequence). With 4 bases clipped from V and 5 bases from J, the junction kept 2 bases outside the gene matches. The CDR3 totals 13 residues.

This clonotype has at least ten counts. The genes are TRBV12-3 or TRBV12-4 and TRBJ2-1; D might be TRBD1 (5 bases). Trimming cost V 6 bases and J 9 bases, with 12 bases left between them. CDR3 length: 12 amino acids. The CDR3 protein is CASSQGDGEQFF. CDR3 DNA sequence: TGTGCCAGCAGCCAGGGCGATGGTGAGCAGTTCTTC.

The chain joins TRBV2 to TRBJ2-3, with D perhaps TRBD2 (5 bases). Germline lookup yields CDR1 SNHLY and CDR2 FYNNEI. The CDR3 sequence is 14 residues long. The V end was cut by 6 bases, the J end by 1 base, with 11 bases between. This CDR3 is CASSFTRGTDTQYF. The CDR3 region has the DNA TGTGCCAGCAGCTTTACGCGGGGCACAGATACGCAGTATTTT.

This clonotype was observed at least ten times. The chain carries TRBV20-1 and TRBJ1-3; D ambiguous. This CDR3 is 14 amino acids long. Trimming took 3 bases from V and 0 from J, leaving 9 bases between them. Looked up from germline, CDR1 is DFQATT and CDR2 is SNEGSKA (reference sequence). The CDR3 region is CSARRGSSGNTIYF. Here the CDR3 DNA reads TGCAGTGCTAGGCGGGGATCCTCTGGAAACACCATATATTTT.

The chain combines TRBV18 with TRBJ2-3; 7 bases line up with TRBD2. The CDR3 is 15 residues long. Germline values: CDR1 KGHSH, CDR2 LQKENI. After removal of 3 bases from V and 4 bases from J, the junction contained 7 bases not matched to a gene. As DNA, the CDR3 is TGTGCCAGCTCACCTAGGCGGGAGAGGGCAGATACGCAGTATTTT. Amino acids: CASSPRRERADTQYF. The whole variable domain, remainder taken from reference TRBV18 and TRBJ2-3, is NAGVMQNPRHLVRRRGQEARLRCSPMKGHSHVYWYRQLPEEGLKFMVYLQKENIIDESGMPKERFSAEFPKEGPSILRIQQVVRGDSAAYFCASSPRRERADTQYFGPGTRLTVL.

This clonotype was observed at least ten times. This sequence joins TRBV18 and TRBJ1-1; D may be TRBD1 (6 bases). Trimming pared 5 bases from V and 3 bases from J, leaving 10 bases between. CDR3 length: 13 residues. Germline-derived CDR1 and CDR2 are KGHSH and LQKENI. The CDR3 region has the DNA TGTGCCAGCTCAGTGCAGGGGCACACTGAAGCTTTCTTT. Translation gives CASSVQGHTEAFF.

This clonotype was recorded a few times. The rearrangement joins TRBV10-3 to TRBJ2-7; D is unresolved. The germline V gene encodes CDR1 ENHRY and CDR2 SYGVKD. Trimming stripped 2 bases from V and 2 bases from J, with 4 bases between. The CDR3 loop spans 12 amino acids. CDR3 DNA: TGTGCCATCAGTGAGGGGGCCTACGAGCAGTACTTC. The encoded protein is CAISEGAYEQYF.

This clonotype has a handful of counts. The chain is built from TRBV18 and TRBJ1-1, with D possibly being TRBD1 (5 bases). The CDR3 runs to 14 residues. Germline-derived CDR1 and CDR2 are KGHSH and LQKENI. Trimming pared 3 bases from V and 4 bases from J, leaving 12 bases between. The DNA of the CDR3 is TGTGCCAGCTCACCCCGGGCCGACAGCACTGAAGCTTTCTTT. It is translated as CASSPRADSTEAFF.

This clonotype was seen ten or more times. The chain joins TRBV12-3 or TRBV12-4 to TRBJ1-1; D unclear. CDR3 length: 13 residues. Trimming pared 6 bases from V and 8 bases from J, leaving 16 bases between. CDR3 residues: CASSLAEGEEAFF. CDR3 bases: TGTGCCAGCAGCCTCGCCGAGGGCGAGGAAGCTTTCTTT.

This clonotype turned up a few times. V is TRBV20-1 and J is TRBJ1-5; D remains unclear. In germline, CDR1 is DFQATT, CDR2 SNEGSKA (reference sequence). The germline V and J ends were trimmed by 3 bases and 2 bases, with 14 bases remaining between them. The CDR3 is 15 amino acids. CDR3 DNA: TGCAGTGCTAGTCTATCCGGGCCGGGCAATCAGCCCCAGCATTTT. This gives the protein CSASLSGPGNQPQHF.

The table lists this clonotype with many counts. V and J are TRBV6-6 and TRBJ2-7; D not certain. Germline CDR1 reads MNHNY; CDR2 reads SVGAGI (reference sequence). The V end lost 3 bases, the J end lost 0 bases, and 9 bases lay between the germline ends. The CDR3 is 14 amino acids. CDR3 bases: TGTGCCAGCAGTTATAGTGCGAGCTCCTACGAGCAGTACTTC. Translation: CASSYSASSYEQYF.

The table lists this clonotype with many counts. The chain is built from TRBV15 and TRBJ2-1, with D possibly TRBD1 on 6 matching bases. Germline CDR1 LNHNV, CDR2 YYDKDF (reference sequence). CDR3 length: 13 residues. V was trimmed by 5 bases and J by 10 bases, leaving 15 bases between them. The CDR3 here is CATSPDRQREQFF. The CDR3 nucleotides read TGTGCCACCAGCCCAGACAGGCAAAGGGAGCAGTTCTTC.

This clonotype was counted many times. The chain carries TRBV24-1 and TRBJ2-3, with a weak D call TRBD2 (6 bases). CDR3 length equals 14 residues. Trimming removed 5 bases from V and 4 bases from J, with 12 bases in between. Germline V CDR1 and CDR2: KGHDR, SFDVKD. The CDR3 loop reads CATSGRGAADTQYF. The CDR3 region has the DNA TGTGCCACCAGTGGGAGGGGTGCTGCAGATACGCAGTATTTT.

Ten or more counts support this clonotype. J is TRBJ2-3 and V is TRBV7-2; D not resolved. The CDR3 is 13 residues long. Trimming removed 2 bases from V and 3 bases from J, with 6 bases in between. CDR1 is SGHTA and CDR2 is FQGNSA in the germline V gene. Here the CDR3 DNA reads TGTGCCAGCAGCTTATTGGGGACAGATACGCAGTATTTT. It specifies CASSLLGTDTQYF.

There are a few counts of this clonotype. The V call is TRBV7-9, the J call TRBJ2-7, with 7 bases aligning to TRBD1. With V trimmed by 5 bases and J by 2 bases, 6 bases remained unmatched. Germline CDR1 reads SEHNR; CDR2 reads FQNEAQ (reference sequence). The CDR3 contains 14 residues. CDR3 residues: CASSHGQATYEQYF. CDR3 in DNA: TGTGCCAGCAGCCACGGACAGGCTACCTACGAGCAGTACTTC.

This clonotype was picked up many times. The genes are TRBV18 and TRBJ2-7; no clear D. Trimming removed 4 bases at V and 5 bases at J, with 12 bases between. Germline V gives CDR1 KGHSH, CDR2 LQKENI. The CDR3 covers 13 residues. CDR3 DNA sequence: TGTGCCAGCTCACAAAATAAAGGAGACGAGCAGTACTTC. This encodes CASSQNKGDEQYF.

V is TRBV28 and J is TRBJ2-7, with D perhaps assigned TRBD1 or TRBD2 (5 bases each). Deletions cut 5 bases from V and 2 bases from J, with 10 bases between. CDR3 length: 13 amino acids. Germline assignment: CDR1 MDHEN and CDR2 SYDVKM. CDR3 in DNA: TGTGCCAGCAGTGGGACGTATACCTACGAGCAGTACTTC. Translating gives CASSGTYTYEQYF.

This chain uses TRBV7-9 with TRBJ2-3; no clear D gene. Germline CDR1 SEHNR, CDR2 FQNEAQ (reference sequence). The CDR3 length is 14 residues. The V and J ends lost 5 bases and 1 base respectively, with 10 bases between them. CDR3 bases: TGTGCCAGCAGCAAAAATCAGGGCACAGATACGCAGTATTTT. This encodes CASSKNQGTDTQYF.

This clonotype was counted only a few times. The gene calls are TRBV14 and TRBJ1-4, with 8 bases matching TRBD1. J gave up 8 bases and V 4 bases, and 9 bases lay outside the gene matches. The CDR3 spans 15 residues. Germline V lookup: CDR1 SGHDN, CDR2 FVKESK. CDR3 in amino acids: CASSRLQGAREKLFF. DNA for the CDR3: TGTGCCAGCAGCCGTCTCCAGGGGGCTCGAGAAAAACTGTTTTTT. The variable domain in full, completed from reference TRBV14 and TRBJ1-4, reads EAGVTQFPSHSVIEKGQTVTLRCDPISGHDNLYWYRRVMGKEIKFLLHFVKESKQDESGMPNNRFLAERTGGTYSTLKVQPAELEDSGVYFCASSRLQGAREKLFFGSGTQLSVL.